These 15 T cell receptor beta chains share one sample of origin, sequenced in a study of Graves' ophthalmopathy and Graves' hyperthyroidism. Scientists amplified the TCR beta CDR3 regions from RNA transcripts. HTBI primers primed a first-round RT-PCR, and a second-round multiplex PCR followed. One entry per CDR3 protein results from TCRdb running MiXCR on the multiplex PCR reads. Of around 660,000 distinct CDR3 sequences in the sample, about 38% are singletons; the top ten hold under 3.5%. Sequenced: peripheral blood. The receptors come from an adult man with Graves' ophthalmopathy.

V is TRBV5-1 and J is TRBJ2-7; 7 nucleotides match TRBD2. The CDR3 extends over 13 amino acids. V was clipped by 4 bases and J by 3 bases; unmatched bases: 4. Germline V gives CDR1 SGHRS, CDR2 YFSETQ. CDR3 amino acids: CASSPGGIYEQYF. CDR3 DNA: TGCGCCAGCAGCCCCGGGGGGATCTACGAGCAGTACTTC.

This clonotype was recorded at least ten times. Its ends do not fully match the called genes, so a read error is possible. This chain connects TRBV10-3 to TRBJ1-1; TRBD1 aligns across 7 bases. Germline CDR1 and CDR2: ENHRY and SYGVKD. The CDR3 totals 15 residues. The chain's CDR3 is CASSRGTALNTEAFF. For the CDR3, the DNA is TGTGCCAGCAGTAGGGGGACAGCTCTGAACACTGAAGCTTTCTTT.

In its sample, this clonotype was seen many times. The V gene is TRBV7-2, the J gene TRBJ1-2; the D gene is possibly TRBD1 (5 bases). V dropped 5 bases and J dropped 8 bases, with 9 bases sitting between them. The CDR3 consists of 11 residues. Germline CDR1 SGHTA, CDR2 FQGNSA. CDR3 loop: CASSTRQGYTF. In DNA form, the CDR3 reads TGTGCCAGCAGCACCCGACAGGGCTACACCTTC.

This clonotype was counted ten times or more. The chain links TRBV6-5 to TRBJ1-2; no firm D call. The germline CDR1 and CDR2 sequences are MNHEY and SVGAGI. The V and J ends lost 6 bases and 7 bases respectively, with 15 bases between them. This CDR3 region has 13 residues. The chain's CDR3 is CASRPGLQAGYTF. In DNA, the CDR3 is TGTGCCAGCAGGCCCGGTCTGCAAGCTGGCTACACCTTC.

The chain recombines TRBV4-3 with TRBJ2-7, with 10 bases identical to TRBD1. This CDR3 comprises 16 residues. Trimming cost V 0 bases and J 4 bases; bases outside gene matches: 6. CDR1 and CDR2 from the germline V gene are LGHNA and YSLEER. CDR3 sequence: CASSQEGDRGGYEQYF. CDR3 DNA sequence: TGCGCCAGCAGCCAAGAAGGGGACAGGGGAGGGTACGAGCAGTACTTC.

This clonotype was observed a handful of times. This rearrangement joins TRBV5-5 to TRBJ1-1; D unclear. V lost 2 bases, J lost 5 bases, and 13 bases lay in between. The CDR3 consists of 14 residues. Germline values: CDR1 SGHKS, CDR2 YYEKEE (reference sequence). CDR3 nucleotide sequence: TGTGCCAGCAGCTTAGGTAAAGGGTGGACTGAAGCTTTCTTT. Protein product: CASSLGKGWTEAFF.

The chain has TRBV9 and TRBJ2-1; weak D call: TRBD1 (6 bases). Trimming removed 3 bases at V and 3 bases at J, with 13 bases between. The CDR3 has 15 amino acids. Per germline, CDR1 SGDLS and CDR2 YYNGEE. CDR3 sequence: CASSGGPPHYNEQFF. CDR3 nucleotides: TGTGCCAGCAGCGGGGGGCCGCCGCACTACAATGAGCAGTTCTTC.

In its sample, this clonotype was seen many times. The rearrangement uses TRBV7-3 and TRBJ2-5; maybe TRBD1 (6 bases). V lost 6 bases and J 3 bases, leaving 14 bases between the germline ends. The CDR3 has 14 amino acids. The V gene's germline CDR1 is SGHTA and CDR2 FQGTGA. CDR3 nucleotide sequence: TGTGCCAGCAGGGATGGGACACGAGAAGAGACCCAGTACTTC. Translating gives CASRDGTREETQYF.

The V gene is TRBV7-3, the J gene TRBJ2-2; D perhaps matches TRBD2 (6 bases). Trimming took 11 bases from V and 4 from J, leaving 20 bases between them. The CDR3 is made up of 15 amino acids. Germline V CDR1 and CDR2: SGHTA, FQGTGA. CDR3 protein: CAWTGRGGGTGELFF. CDR3 nucleotides: TGTGCCTGGACTGGTCGGGGAGGAGGCACCGGGGAGCTGTTTTTT.

The chain employs TRBV7-2 and TRBJ2-5; 10 nucleotides match TRBD1. The CDR3 has 15 amino acids. Unmatched junction bases numbered 8, after V lost 6 bases and J lost 4 bases. Looked up from germline, CDR1 is SGHTA and CDR2 is FQGNSA. The CDR3 loop reads CASSPGTGDGETQYF. In DNA, the CDR3 is TGTGCCAGCAGTCCTGGGACAGGGGACGGAGAGACCCAGTACTTC.

There are many counts of this clonotype. The genes are TRBV7-3 and TRBJ1-2; D is ambiguous. Per the germline V gene, CDR1 is SGHTA and CDR2 is FQGTGA. This CDR3 region has 13 residues. Trimming pared 3 bases from V and 0 bases from J, leaving 5 bases between. The chain's CDR3 is CASSLSSNYGYTF. For the CDR3, the DNA is TGTGCCAGCAGCTTGTCGTCTAACTATGGCTACACCTTC.

This clonotype was seen ten or more times. V usage is TRBV12-3 or TRBV12-4 and J usage is TRBJ1-5; 9 nucleotides agree with TRBD1. CDR3 length: 14 residues. The V and J ends lost 9 bases and 7 bases, in that order; junction bases with no gene match: 10. The CDR3 nucleotides read TGTGCCAGTAGTCCTACAGGGGGCAGACAGCCCCAGCATTTT. Protein: CASSPTGGRQPQHF.

A few counts support this clonotype. J is TRBJ1-3 and V is TRBV6-1; TRBD1 aligns across 7 bases. The trim removed 4 bases at V and 0 bases at J, leaving 3 bases unmatched. The length of the CDR3 is 15 residues. Germline CDR1 is MNHNS and CDR2 is SASEGT. In nucleotides, the CDR3 is TGTGCCAGCAGTGGGGGACAGTTCTCTGGAAACACCATATATTTT. The encoded protein is CASSGGQFSGNTIYF.

The table lists this clonotype with many counts. The chain carries TRBV3-1 and TRBJ2-5; perhaps TRBD1 as D (5 bases). From germline, CDR1 is LGHDT and CDR2 YNNKEL (reference sequence). The germline V and J ends were trimmed by 4 bases and 13 bases, with 13 bases remaining between them. This CDR3 is built from 11 residues. The CDR3 here is CASSLQGPLYF. CDR3 DNA: TGTGCCAGCAGCCTCCAGGGCCCTCTGTACTTC.

This clonotype was counted many times. The chain is built from TRBV10-2 and TRBJ2-7; D may be TRBD1 (5 bases). Germline lookup yields CDR1 WSHSY and CDR2 SAAADI. Between the trimmed V and J ends, which lost 2 bases and 6 bases, there was a span of 20 bases. The CDR3 has 16 residues. The CDR3 loop is CASSEPFDEKGLEQYF. CDR3 bases: TGCGCCAGCAGTGAGCCATTCGACGAGAAGGGGCTCGAGCAGTACTTC.